The 14 T cell receptor beta chains presented below share a single source sample, sequenced in a study of blood T cell repertoires in COVID-19 (dated by TCRdb to between 2020 and 2021). Library preparation was by the immunoSEQ multiplex PCR assay. The immuneACCESS repertoire file appears here via TCRdb, limited to in-frame rearrangements. These files lack a portion of the clones; in checked studies, under half of the deficit traces to unresolved V genes, and the cause of the others is not known. The sample table contains under 200,000 clones; only one count was recorded for roughly 80% of them. The ten largest clones capture 5.5% to 7% of the sample. Sequencing input: peripheral blood. All receptors come from a woman aged 40-49 years with COVID-19, enrolled during active disease.

The J gene is TRBJ1-4, the V gene TRBV19; 9 nucleotides match TRBD1. Germline CDR1 LNHDA, CDR2 SQIVND (reference sequence). V trimming: 5 bases; J trimming: 6 bases; junction bases outside the gene matches: 4. The CDR3 covers 14 residues. The CDR3 loop reads CASSDRQGDEKLFF. The CDR3 DNA follows: TGTGCCAGTAGTGACCGACAGGGGGATGAAAAACTGTTTTTT.

This sequence joins TRBV25-1 and TRBJ2-1, with TRBD2 identical over 7 bases. V trimming: 2 bases; J trimming: 0 bases; junction bases outside the gene matches: 4. Germline CDR1 reads MGHDK; CDR2 reads SYGVNS. The CDR3 length is 16 residues. The CDR3 protein is CASSEAGGTSYNEQFF. CDR3 bases: TGTGCCAGCAGTGAAGCCGGGGGGACCTCCTACAATGAGCAGTTCTTC.

V gene TRBV9 combines with J gene TRBJ2-5, with 7 nucleotides matching TRBD1. Per germline, CDR1 SGDLS and CDR2 YYNGEE. Unmatched junction bases numbered 6, after V lost 3 bases and J lost 1 base. CDR3 length: 15 residues. The chain's CDR3 is CASSAHRGVQETQYF. The CDR3 region has the DNA TGTGCCAGCAGCGCCCACAGGGGAGTCCAAGAGACCCAGTACTTC.

V is TRBV6-2 or TRBV6-3 and J is TRBJ2-3, with D perhaps matching TRBD2 (5 bases). The germline gives CDR1 MNHEY, CDR2 SVGEGT. The CDR3 is made up of 14 amino acids. The V end lost 0 bases, the J end lost 1 base, and 5 bases lay between the germline ends. The CDR3 reads CASSYSRGTDTQYF. CDR3 coding DNA: TGTGCCAGCAGTTACTCGCGGGGCACAGATACGCAGTATTTT.

The genes are TRBV24-1 and TRBJ1-2; tentative D call: TRBD1 (6 bases). The CDR3 sequence is 14 residues long. CDR1 and CDR2 (germline): KGHDR, SFDVKD. With 2 bases removed from V and 8 bases from J, the gap between germline ends came to 14 bases. CDR3 amino acids: CATSDSNREHGYTF. DNA of the CDR3: TGTGCCACCAGTGATTCCAACAGGGAGCACGGCTACACCTTC.

The CDR3 DNA reads TGCGCCAGCAGCCAACTTATAGCGGGTGATACTAATTACTACGAGCAGTACTTC. This gives the protein CASSQLIAGDTNYYEQYF. The rearrangement joins TRBV4-1 to TRBJ2-7, with 7 nucleotides matching TRBD2. The CDR3 runs 18 residues. The germline gives CDR1 MGHRA, CDR2 YSYEKL. With 2 bases clipped from V and 3 bases from J, the junction kept 16 bases outside the gene matches.

This chain joins TRBV19 and TRBJ2-2, with 13 positions matching TRBD2. Per the germline V gene, CDR1 is LNHDA and CDR2 is SQIVND (reference sequence). Germline trimming cut 8 bases from V and 7 bases from J; bases unmatched to any gene: 4. CDR3 length equals 14 residues. In DNA form, the CDR3 reads TGTGCCAGTGGGACTAGCGGGACCGGCGGGGAGCTGTTTTTT. Its translation: CASGTSGTGGELFF. The full variable domain, its missing parts supplied by reference TRBV19 and TRBJ2-2, is DGGITQSPKYLFRKEGQNVTLSCEQNLNHDAMYWYRQDPGQGLRLIYYSQIVNDFQKGDIAEGYSVSREKKESFPLTVTSAQKNPTAFYLCASGTSGTGGELFFGEGSRLTVL.

The rearrangement joins TRBV5-8 to TRBJ2-2; D uncertain. This CDR3 comprises 14 residues. Germline CDR1 and CDR2: SGHTS and YDEGEE. The V end lost 2 bases, the J end lost 5 bases, and 10 bases lay between the germline ends. CDR3 protein: CASSLPSGTGELFF. CDR3 nucleotides: TGTGCCAGCAGCTTACCTAGTGGGACCGGGGAGCTGTTTTTT. Full variable domain (rest looked up from reference TRBV5-8 and TRBJ2-2): EAGVTQSPTHLIKTRGQQATLRCSPISGHTSVYWYQQALGLGLQFLLWYDEGEERNRGNFPPRFSGRQFPNYSSELNVNALELEDSALYLCASSLPSGTGELFFGEGSRLTVL.

Concerning this clone: The sample has other DNA sequences that encode this CDR3 too. The V gene is TRBV30, the J gene TRBJ2-3, with 7 bases that match TRBD2. V dropped 0 bases and J dropped 6; count of bases not matched to a gene: 0. The CDR3 is 12 residues long. CDR1 is GTSNPN, CDR2 SVGIG, per germline (reference sequence). CDR3 nucleotide sequence: TGTGCCTGGAGTGTAGCGGGGGATACGCAGTATTTT. Its translation: CAWSVAGDTQYF.

The count of this clone is one. The chain uses TRBV30 and TRBJ1-6, with D perhaps TRBD1 (5 bases). The CDR3 loop spans 15 amino acids. The germline V gene has CDR1 GTSNPN and CDR2 SVGIG (reference sequence). V lost 4 bases to trimming and J lost 5 bases, with 15 bases between them. The CDR3 nucleotides read TGTGCCTGGATATCCAAGGGGCTCGATAATTCACCCCTCCACTTT. Protein: CAWISKGLDNSPLHF.

This clone was seen a handful of times. The chain combines TRBV6-5 with TRBJ2-7, with D possibly matching TRBD1 (6 bases). V shed 5 bases and J shed 0 bases, with 8 bases lying between them. Looked up from germline, CDR1 is MNHEY and CDR2 is SVGAGI. The CDR3 is made up of 13 amino acids. The CDR3 loop is CASSTGHSYEQYF. CDR3 in DNA: TGTGCCAGCAGTACAGGGCACTCCTACGAGCAGTACTTC.

The J gene is TRBJ1-2, the V gene TRBV5-1; D remains ambiguous. The CDR3 has 14 residues. V was pared by 0 bases and J by 7 bases, with 13 bases between. In germline, CDR1 is SGHRS, CDR2 YFSETQ. The chain's CDR3 is CASSLGGSTRGYTF. Written as DNA, the CDR3 is TGCGCCAGCAGCTTGGGAGGGTCTACCCGTGGCTACACCTTC. Drawing the rest from reference TRBV5-1 and TRBJ1-2, the complete variable domain is KAGVTQTPRYLIKTRGQQVTLSCSPISGHRSVSWYQQTPGQGLQFLFEYFSETQRNKGNFPGRFSGRQFSNSRSEMNVSTLELGDSALYLCASSLGGSTRGYTFGSGTRLTVV.

The chain is built from TRBV18 and TRBJ2-1, with D perhaps TRBD2 (5 bases). The CDR3 is made up of 15 amino acids. The V end lost 3 bases, the J end lost 1 base, and 10 bases lay between the germline ends. Germline V gives CDR1 KGHSH, CDR2 LQKENI. Here the CDR3 DNA reads TGTGCCAGCTCACCCCACCCGGGGTCCTACAATGAGCAGTTCTTC. Translated, it gives CASSPHPGSYNEQFF.

The chain links TRBV7-9 to TRBJ2-5; 8 bases map to TRBD1. Germline V gene data show CDR1 as SEHNR and CDR2 as FQNEAQ (reference sequence). The CDR3 loop spans 19 amino acids. The V and J ends lost 1 base and 2 bases, in that order; junction bases with no gene match: 15. CDR3 sequence reads: CASSLVPGGGWGSQETQYF. CDR3 DNA: TGTGCCAGCAGCTTAGTCCCAGGGGGCGGTTGGGGATCACAAGAGACCCAGTACTTC.